These T cell receptor beta chains were read from a single sample in a study of blood T cell repertoires in COVID-19. Profiling relied on immunoSEQ multiplex PCR, and the TCRdb table lists in-frame clones only, not all of them. The table shows around 300,000 clones, with around four fifths occurring only once. The sequencing sample was made of peripheral blood. These receptors came from a man aged 30 to 45 with active or convalescent COVID-19. Each CDR3 is given without its conserved first and last residue. Each record gives: J gene, V gene, clone size, CDR3 protein. A row's size may be missing; if present it is once, few, many or a size class.

j_gene: TRBJ2-7; v_gene: TRBV18; abundance: -; CDR3aa: ASSPGASGIYEQY
j_gene: TRBJ2-1; v_gene: TRBV7-9; abundance: -; CDR3aa: ASSDSYNEQF
j_gene: TRBJ2-7; v_gene: TRBV11-2; abundance: once; CDR3aa: ASSLVGPGGYEQY
j_gene: TRBJ2-2; v_gene: TRBV7-6; abundance: -; CDR3aa: ATSWTGNTGELF
j_gene: TRBJ2-1; v_gene: TRBV7-9; abundance: -; CDR3aa: ASSPEVYSEQF
j_gene: TRBJ1-2; v_gene: TRBV28; abundance: -; CDR3aa: ASSLWDIIPGYGYT
j_gene: TRBJ2-1; v_gene: TRBV19; abundance: -; CDR3aa: ASSMTSGSYNEQF
j_gene: TRBJ2-7; v_gene: TRBV6-2/TRBV6-3; abundance: -; CDR3aa: ASSYAPGTSWGEQY
j_gene: TRBJ1-2; v_gene: TRBV30; abundance: few; CDR3aa: AWSGLDLYGYT
j_gene: TRBJ1-4; v_gene: TRBV7-2; abundance: -; CDR3aa: ASSPTRQTNEKLF
j_gene: TRBJ2-2; v_gene: TRBV5-1; abundance: -; CDR3aa: ASSLGWRGGSGELF
j_gene: TRBJ2-1; v_gene: TRBV2; abundance: many; CDR3aa: ASTGGLWYNEQF
j_gene: TRBJ2-2; v_gene: TRBV7-6; abundance: -; CDR3aa: ASSPTGGSLTGELF
j_gene: TRBJ2-1; v_gene: TRBV2; abundance: few; CDR3aa: ARSRGLAGEQF
j_gene: TRBJ2-7; v_gene: TRBV18; abundance: -; CDR3aa: ASSPLRGPEQY
j_gene: TRBJ1-2; v_gene: TRBV9; abundance: -; CDR3aa: ASSVAGQGRGRGYT
j_gene: TRBJ2-1; v_gene: TRBV7-9; abundance: -; CDR3aa: ASSWGASYNEQF
j_gene: TRBJ1-1; v_gene: TRBV28; abundance: -; CDR3aa: ASRYGKRAF
j_gene: TRBJ2-4; v_gene: TRBV29-1; abundance: -; CDR3aa: SVETGLDIQY
j_gene: TRBJ1-1; v_gene: TRBV6-5; abundance: -; CDR3aa: ASSSYRVYTEAF
j_gene: TRBJ2-1; v_gene: TRBV29-1; abundance: -; CDR3aa: SVEAGAEQF
j_gene: TRBJ1-6; v_gene: TRBV6-1; abundance: -; CDR3aa: ASSEAEGQISPLH
j_gene: TRBJ2-2; v_gene: TRBV7-7; abundance: -; CDR3aa: ASSLVPLAGGSTGELF
j_gene: TRBJ2-3; v_gene: TRBV7-2; abundance: -; CDR3aa: ASSVSSGGPTDTQY
j_gene: TRBJ1-1; v_gene: TRBV6-4; abundance: once; CDR3aa: ASSQSPGRTEAF
j_gene: TRBJ2-7; v_gene: TRBV4-1; abundance: once; CDR3aa: ASSQDKPGFSYEQY
j_gene: TRBJ1-6; v_gene: TRBV3-1/TRBV3-2; abundance: -; CDR3aa: ASSQVGQGDSPLH
j_gene: TRBJ2-1; v_gene: TRBV7-2; abundance: -; CDR3aa: ASSFKLYEQF
j_gene: TRBJ2-5; v_gene: TRBV3-1/TRBV3-2; abundance: -; CDR3aa: ASSQPGAGETQY
j_gene: TRBJ1-5; v_gene: TRBV27; abundance: -; CDR3aa: ASSTTWTGRDQPQH
j_gene: TRBJ2-7; v_gene: TRBV27; abundance: -; CDR3aa: ASSLAGRSYEQY
j_gene: TRBJ1-5; v_gene: TRBV30; abundance: -; CDR3aa: AWSVQFRGNQPQH
j_gene: TRBJ1-5; v_gene: TRBV28; abundance: -; CDR3aa: ASNDPGQGGKPQH
j_gene: TRBJ2-1; v_gene: TRBV5-6; abundance: -; CDR3aa: ASSLDSGRHNEQF
j_gene: TRBJ2-1; v_gene: TRBV29-1; abundance: -; CDR3aa: SVDGTSGRANEQF
j_gene: TRBJ2-1; v_gene: TRBV5-8; abundance: -; CDR3aa: ASSPLTSGLGEQF
j_gene: TRBJ2-7; v_gene: TRBV6-6; abundance: -; CDR3aa: ASSYPSTRPHEQY
j_gene: TRBJ1-2; v_gene: TRBV4-2; abundance: -; CDR3aa: ASSQDSAGRTYGYT
j_gene: TRBJ2-1; v_gene: TRBV11-3; abundance: -; CDR3aa: ASSVGAAYNEQF
j_gene: TRBJ2-7; v_gene: TRBV2; abundance: -; CDR3aa: ASRNPAPLAGGPYEQY
j_gene: TRBJ2-2; v_gene: TRBV28; abundance: -; CDR3aa: ASSPRTGPTGELF
j_gene: TRBJ1-3; v_gene: TRBV4-2; abundance: -; CDR3aa: ASSPRQGISGNTIY
j_gene: TRBJ2-2; v_gene: TRBV6-5; abundance: few; CDR3aa: ASSYSVGMRTGELF
j_gene: TRBJ2-5; v_gene: TRBV5-1; abundance: -; CDR3aa: ASSTRRGRVETQY
j_gene: TRBJ2-7; v_gene: TRBV4-1; abundance: -; CDR3aa: ASSQVRKRGSYEQY
j_gene: TRBJ2-1; v_gene: TRBV7-3; abundance: -; CDR3aa: ASSLNAGGYNEQF
j_gene: TRBJ2-5; v_gene: TRBV11-2; abundance: -; CDR3aa: ASSLQGTRETQY